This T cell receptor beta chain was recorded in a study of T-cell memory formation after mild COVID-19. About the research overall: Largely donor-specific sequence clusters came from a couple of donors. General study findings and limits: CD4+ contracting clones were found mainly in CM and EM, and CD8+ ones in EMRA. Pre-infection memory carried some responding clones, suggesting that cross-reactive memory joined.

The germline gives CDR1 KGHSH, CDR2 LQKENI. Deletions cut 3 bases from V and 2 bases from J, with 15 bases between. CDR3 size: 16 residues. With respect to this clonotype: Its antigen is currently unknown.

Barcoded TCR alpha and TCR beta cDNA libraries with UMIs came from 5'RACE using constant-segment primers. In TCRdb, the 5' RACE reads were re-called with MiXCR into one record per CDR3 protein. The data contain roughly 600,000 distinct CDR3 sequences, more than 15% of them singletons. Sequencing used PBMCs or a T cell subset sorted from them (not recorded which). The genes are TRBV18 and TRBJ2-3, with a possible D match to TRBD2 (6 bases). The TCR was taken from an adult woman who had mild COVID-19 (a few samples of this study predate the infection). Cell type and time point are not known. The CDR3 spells CASSPEAGPPTDTQYF. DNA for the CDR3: TGTGCCAGCTCACCGGAAGCGGGCCCACCCACAGATACGCAGTATTTT. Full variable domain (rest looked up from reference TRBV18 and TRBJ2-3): NAGVMQNPRHLVRRRGQEARLRCSPMKGHSHVYWYRQLPEEGLKFMVYLQKENIIDESGMPKERFSAEFPKEGPSILRIQQVVRGDSAAYFCASSPEAGPPTDTQYFGPGTRLTVL.